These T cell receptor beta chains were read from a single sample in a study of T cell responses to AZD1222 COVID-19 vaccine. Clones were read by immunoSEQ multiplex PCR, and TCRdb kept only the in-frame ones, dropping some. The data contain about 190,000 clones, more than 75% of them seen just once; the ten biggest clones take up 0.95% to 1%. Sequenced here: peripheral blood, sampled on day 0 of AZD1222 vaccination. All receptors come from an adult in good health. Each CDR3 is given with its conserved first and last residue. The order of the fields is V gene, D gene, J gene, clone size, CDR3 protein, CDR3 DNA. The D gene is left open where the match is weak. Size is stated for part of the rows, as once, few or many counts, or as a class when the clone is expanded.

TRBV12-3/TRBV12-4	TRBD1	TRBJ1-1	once	CASSLTGATEAFF	TGTGCCAGCAGTTTAACAGGGGCTACTGAAGCTTTCTTT
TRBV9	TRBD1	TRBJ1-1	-	CASSEQGAGTEAFF	TGTGCCAGCAGCGAACAGGGGGCGGGGACTGAAGCTTTCTTT
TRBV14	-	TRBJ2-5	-	CASSHYGTGVQETQYF	TGTGCCAGCAGCCATTATGGGACGGGGGTTCAAGAGACCCAGTACTTC
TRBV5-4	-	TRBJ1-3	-	CASSGITGRGNTIYF	TGTGCCAGCAGCGGGATTACAGGGAGGGGAAACACCATATATTTT
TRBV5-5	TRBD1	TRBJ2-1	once	CASSLEGTGGYNEQFF	TGTGCCAGCAGCTTGGAGGGGACAGGGGGATACAATGAGCAGTTCTTC
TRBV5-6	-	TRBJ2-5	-	CASSLVGEVDGETQYF	TGTGCCAGCAGCTTGGTCGGGGAGGTCGACGGAGAGACCCAGTACTTC
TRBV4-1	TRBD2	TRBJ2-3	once	CASSQEVSGGWGSTDTQYF	TGCGCCAGCAGCCAAGAAGTCTCGGGAGGGTGGGGAAGCACAGATACGCAGTATTTT
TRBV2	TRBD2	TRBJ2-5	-	CASSAEASGTQETQYF	TGTGCCAGCAGCGCGGAGGCTAGCGGGACTCAAGAGACCCAGTACTTC
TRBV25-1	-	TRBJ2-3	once	CASSDFRQGGDTQYF	TGTGCCAGCAGTGATTTTCGACAGGGAGGGGATACGCAGTATTTT
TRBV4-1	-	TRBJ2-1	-	CASSQGVAPPRNEQFF	TGCGCCAGCAGCCAAGGGGTGGCCCCCCCTCGCAATGAGCAGTTCTTC
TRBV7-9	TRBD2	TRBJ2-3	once	CASSHPAGLAGVRADTQYF	TGTGCCAGCAGCCACCCCGCGGGACTAGCGGGGGTGAGGGCAGATACGCAGTATTTT
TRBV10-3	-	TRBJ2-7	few	CAISGYSATGQSYEQYF	TGTGCCATCAGTGGCTATTCGGCGACAGGACAGTCCTACGAGCAGTACTTC
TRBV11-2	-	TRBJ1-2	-	CASSYDLKLGYTF	TGTGCCAGCAGCTATGACCTAAAACTGGGCTACACCTTC
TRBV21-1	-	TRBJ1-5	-	CASSKGGRVRLSNQPQHF	TGTGCCAGCAGCAAAGGGGGCCGAGTGAGACTTAGCAATCAGCCCCAGCATTTT
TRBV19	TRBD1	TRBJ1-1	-	CASSLQTGETEAFF	TGTGCCAGTAGCCTTCAGACAGGGGAAACTGAAGCTTTCTTT
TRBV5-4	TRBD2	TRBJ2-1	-	CASSLETSKGNEQFF	TGTGCCAGCAGCTTGGAGACTAGCAAGGGCAATGAGCAGTTCTTC
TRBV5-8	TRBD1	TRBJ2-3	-	CASSLGSLGTGGRTDTQYF	TGTGCCAGCAGCTTAGGAAGCCTCGGGACAGGGGGCCGAACAGATACGCAGTATTTT
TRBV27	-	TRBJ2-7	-	CASRQGSVYEQYF	TGTGCCAGCAGGCAGGGAAGTGTCTACGAGCAGTACTTC
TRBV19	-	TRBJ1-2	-	CASSIEGDADGYTF	TGTGCCAGTAGTATAGAAGGGGATGCGGATGGCTACACCTTC
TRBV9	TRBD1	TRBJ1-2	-	CASSVDAGGFGGYTF	TGTGCCAGCAGCGTAGATGCAGGGGGCTTCGGTGGCTACACCTTC
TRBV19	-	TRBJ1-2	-	CASSIRPGSDYGYTF	TGTGCCAGTAGTATCAGGCCAGGGTCGGACTATGGCTACACCTTC
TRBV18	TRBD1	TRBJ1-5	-	CASSPPGQGRNQPQHF	TGTGCCAGCTCACCACCGGGACAGGGCAGGAATCAGCCCCAGCATTTT
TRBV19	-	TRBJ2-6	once	CASSKKEGAGANVLTF	TGTGCCAGTAGTAAAAAAGAGGGGGCTGGGGCCAACGTCCTGACTTTC
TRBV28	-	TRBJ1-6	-	CASSLPSGIAPLHF	TGTGCCAGCAGTTTACCTTCCGGTATCGCACCCCTCCACTTT
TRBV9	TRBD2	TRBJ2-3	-	CASSVEGLAGDTQYF	TGTGCCAGCAGCGTAGAAGGTCTAGCGGGAGATACGCAGTATTTT
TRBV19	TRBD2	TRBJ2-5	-	CASSQGGAGTQYF	TGTGCCAGTTCTCAGGGAGGGGCTGGGACCCAGTACTTC
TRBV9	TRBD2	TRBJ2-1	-	CASSFRTSGIYNEQFF	TGTGCCAGCAGCTTCCGGACTAGCGGAATTTACAATGAGCAGTTCTTC
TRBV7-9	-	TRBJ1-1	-	CASSYPTMNTEAFF	TGTGCCAGCAGCTACCCTACTATGAACACTGAAGCTTTCTTT
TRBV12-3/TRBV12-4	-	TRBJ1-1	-	CASSLRRVTEAFF	TGTGCCAGCAGTTTACGGAGAGTCACTGAAGCTTTCTTT
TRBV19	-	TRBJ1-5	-	CASTEGNQPQHF	TGTGCCAGTACGGAGGGCAATCAGCCCCAGCATTTT
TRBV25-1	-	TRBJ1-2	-	CASRRDGANYGYTF	TGTGCCAGCAGGCGGGACGGGGCTAACTATGGCTACACCTTC
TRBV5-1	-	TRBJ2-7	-	CASSLGGTFYEQYF	TGCGCCAGCAGCTTGGGCGGGACCTTCTACGAGCAGTACTTC
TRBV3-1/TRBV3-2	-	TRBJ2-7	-	CASSQGLGEQYF	TGTGCCAGCAGCCAAGGCTTGGGCGAGCAGTACTTC
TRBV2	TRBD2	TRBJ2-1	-	CASSQVSGGAREQFF	TGTGCCAGCAGCCAAGTTAGCGGGGGGGCCCGTGAGCAGTTCTTC
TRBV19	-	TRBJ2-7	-	CATRQGLEQYF	TGTGCCACACGTCAGGGACTCGAGCAGTACTTC